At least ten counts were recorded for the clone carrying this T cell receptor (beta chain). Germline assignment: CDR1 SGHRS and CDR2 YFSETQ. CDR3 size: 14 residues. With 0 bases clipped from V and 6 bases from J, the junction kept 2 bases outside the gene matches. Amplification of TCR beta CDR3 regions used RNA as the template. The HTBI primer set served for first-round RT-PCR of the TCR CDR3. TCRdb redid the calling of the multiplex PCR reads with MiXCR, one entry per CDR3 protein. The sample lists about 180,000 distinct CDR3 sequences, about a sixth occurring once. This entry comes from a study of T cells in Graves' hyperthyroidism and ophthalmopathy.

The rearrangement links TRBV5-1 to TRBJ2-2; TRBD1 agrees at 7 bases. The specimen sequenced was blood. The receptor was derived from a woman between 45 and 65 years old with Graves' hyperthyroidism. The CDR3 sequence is CASSLETGAGELFF. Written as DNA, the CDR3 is TGCGCCAGCAGCTTGGAAACAGGGGCCGGGGAGCTGTTTTTT.